These 23 T cell receptor beta chains originate from one sample sequenced in a study of shared clonotypes between healthy human individuals. TCRdb's copy holds only in-frame clones and misses some; the assay was immunoSEQ multiplex PCR. The top ten clones hold roughly 0.14% of a sample with more than 2,000,000 clones, around nine tenths of them seen once. Input material: naive CD4+ T cells sorted from blood. The subset was: CD45RA+ positively selected. The origin of the receptors is a man younger than 30 in good health.

The gene calls are TRBV5-1 and TRBJ2-1; D remains unclear. Germline V gene sequence: CDR1 SGHRS, CDR2 YFSETQ. Trimming removed 0 bases at V and 5 bases at J, with 6 bases between. The CDR3 consists of 13 residues. The chain's CDR3 is CASSLELNNEQFF. CDR3 DNA sequence: TGCGCCAGCAGCTTGGAGCTGAACAATGAGCAGTTCTTC.

The chain links TRBV18 to TRBJ2-7; 8 bases agree with TRBD1. The trim removed 5 bases at V and 7 bases at J, leaving 10 bases unmatched. Germline CDR1 and CDR2: KGHSH and LQKENI. The CDR3 is 14 residues long. CDR3 loop: CASSFDQGAGEQYF. Written as DNA, the CDR3 is TGTGCCAGCTCATTCGACCAGGGGGCTGGGGAGCAGTACTTC.

The J gene is TRBJ2-1, the V gene TRBV7-9; 8 bases match TRBD2. The germline CDR1 and CDR2 sequences are SEHNR and FQNEAQ (reference sequence). V dropped 5 bases and J dropped 0; count of bases not matched to a gene: 6. This CDR3 is built from 16 residues. The CDR3 is CASSLPSGLSYNEQFF. The CDR3 DNA sequence: TGTGCCAGCAGCCTACCTAGCGGGCTCTCCTACAATGAGCAGTTCTTC.

The gene calls are TRBV10-3 and TRBJ2-1; 7 bases agree with TRBD2. CDR3 length: 16 residues. V trimming: 2 bases; J trimming: 12 bases; junction bases outside the gene matches: 16. Looked up from germline, CDR1 is ENHRY and CDR2 is SYGVKD. CDR3 amino acids: CAISETQRGPEDGQFF. DNA of the CDR3: TGTGCCATCAGTGAGACACAGCGGGGACCGGAGGACGGGCAGTTCTTC.

In its sample, this clone was seen once. This sample includes further DNA sequences coding for the same CDR3. The J gene is TRBJ1-1, the V gene TRBV2; D may be TRBD1 (5 bases). The V gene lost 2 bases and the J gene lost 1 base, with 11 bases spanning the gap. The CDR3 covers 15 residues. Per the germline V gene, CDR1 is SNHLY and CDR2 is FYNNEI. CDR3 protein: CASSERGGKNTEAFF. The CDR3 coding sequence is TGTGCCAGCAGTGAAAGGGGCGGCAAGAACACTGAAGCTTTCTTT.

This clone was observed a single time. The chain has TRBV18 and TRBJ2-7; 8 bases are shared with TRBD1. CDR3 length equals 14 residues. Germline CDR1 KGHSH, CDR2 LQKENI. V lost 3 bases and J lost 6; bases outside the gene matches: 7. In DNA, the CDR3 is TGTGCCAGCTCACCTCGACAGGGGACGGGCGAGCAGTACTTC. It codes for CASSPRQGTGEQYF.

J is TRBJ1-1 and V is TRBV19, with D tentatively TRBD1 (6 bases). This CDR3 is 15 amino acids long. The V end was cut by 5 bases, the J end by 4 bases, with 17 bases between. Germline CDR1 LNHDA, CDR2 SQIVND (reference sequence). The CDR3 loop is CASSAPNRDSTEAFF. Here the CDR3 DNA reads TGTGCCAGTAGTGCTCCAAACAGGGATTCCACTGAAGCTTTCTTT.

The chain joins TRBV7-9 to TRBJ1-6; 7 bases fit TRBD1. Germline CDR1 SEHNR, CDR2 FQNEAQ (reference sequence). The ends lost 5 bases at V and 6 bases at J; junction bases unmatched: 19. CDR3 size: 19 residues. The CDR3 loop reads CASSRWTGALVSVNSPLHF. CDR3 DNA: TGTGCCAGCAGCCGTTGGACAGGCGCCCTAGTTTCTGTTAATTCACCCCTCCACTTT.

Concerning this clone itself: At the DNA level, this CDR3 is encoded by other sequences in the same sample as well. The chain joins TRBV5-4 to TRBJ2-7, with unresolved D. Looked up from germline, CDR1 is SGHNT and CDR2 is YYREEE (reference sequence). The V and J ends lost 0 bases and 0 bases respectively, with 7 bases between them. The CDR3 sequence is 14 residues long. Here the CDR3 DNA reads TGTGCCAGCAGCTTGGGCACGAGCTCCTACGAGCAGTACTTC. Amino acid sequence: CASSLGTSSYEQYF.

J is TRBJ1-2 and V is TRBV5-8; no definite D call. CDR3 size: 10 residues. V was cut by 5 bases and J by 4 bases, with 3 bases left in between. The germline V gene has CDR1 SGHTS and CDR2 YDEGEE. The CDR3 sequence: CASSLYGYTF. DNA for the CDR3: TGTGCCAGCAGTCTCTATGGCTACACCTTC.

This chain links TRBV5-1 with TRBJ2-7, with a possible D match to TRBD2 (6 bases). This CDR3 has 15 residues. Trimming cost V 0 bases and J 5 bases, with 15 bases left between them. The germline V gene has CDR1 SGHRS and CDR2 YFSETQ. CDR3 sequence (DNA): TGCGCCAGCAGCTTGGCTGCGGGATTGAGCGACGAGCAGTACTTC. It translates to CASSLAAGLSDEQYF.

The chain joins TRBV5-4 to TRBJ2-2; D uncertain. Trimming pared 0 bases from V and 4 bases from J, leaving 10 bases between. Germline CDR1 reads SGHNT; CDR2 reads YYREEE (reference sequence). This CDR3 has 15 amino acids. The CDR3: CASSLGPATTGELFF. The CDR3 nucleotides are TGTGCCAGCAGCTTGGGACCAGCCACCACCGGGGAGCTGTTTTTT.

The J gene is TRBJ1-5, the V gene TRBV7-8, with a possible D match to TRBD1 (5 bases). Per germline, CDR1 SGHVS and CDR2 FQNEAQ. V gave up 1 base and J gave up 3 bases, with 13 bases separating them. The CDR3 is 16 residues long. For the CDR3, the DNA is TGTGCCAGCAGCTTAGAAAAAGGGGCAACCAATCAGCCCCAGCATTTT. This encodes CASSLEKGATNQPQHF.

V is TRBV10-3 and J is TRBJ2-3, with a tentative D call TRBD2 (5 bases). The V gene lost 0 bases and the J gene lost 4 bases, with 11 bases spanning the gap. There are 15 residues in the CDR3. The germline V gene encodes CDR1 ENHRY and CDR2 SYGVKD. The CDR3 DNA follows: TGTGCCATCAGTGAGTCGAAGGGAGCGGCAGATACGCAGTATTTT. This gives the protein CAISESKGAADTQYF.

V and J are TRBV10-2 and TRBJ2-5; TRBD2 is a possible D gene (7 bases). Germline V CDR1 and CDR2: WSHSY, SAAADI. The CDR3 contains 16 residues. The germline V and J ends were trimmed by 4 bases and 4 bases, with 19 bases remaining between them. DNA for the CDR3: TGCGCCAGCAGTGGGAGAGGGGGGGGGCCCGGAGAGACCCAGTACTTC. Amino acid sequence: CASSGRGGGPGETQYF.

The chain has TRBV9 and TRBJ2-5; TRBD1 is a possible D gene (6 bases). The CDR3 consists of 14 residues. Germline values: CDR1 SGDLS, CDR2 YYNGEE. Trimming pared 6 bases from V and 2 bases from J, leaving 14 bases between. This CDR3 reads CASNREGGQETQYF. The CDR3 coding sequence is TGTGCCAGCAATAGGGAAGGGGGTCAAGAGACCCAGTACTTC.

This chain uses TRBV5-1 with TRBJ2-5; D may be TRBD2 (5 bases). V lost 0 bases, J lost 2 bases, and 14 bases lay in between. This CDR3 comprises 16 residues. Germline V lookup: CDR1 SGHRS, CDR2 YFSETQ. CDR3 loop: CASSLGLGMRQETQYF. In DNA form, the CDR3 reads TGCGCCAGCAGCTTGGGTCTCGGGATGCGACAAGAGACCCAGTACTTC.

The chain couples TRBV4-1 to TRBJ1-2, with D possibly being TRBD1 (6 bases). Germline assignment: CDR1 MGHRA and CDR2 YSYEKL. The CDR3 spans 13 residues. V lost 1 base and J 5 bases, leaving 8 bases between the germline ends. The DNA of the CDR3 is TGCGCCAGCAGCCAAGCACAGGGTTATGGCTACACCTTC. It specifies CASSQAQGYGYTF.

Remarks on this clone: Other DNA sequences from this sample encode an identical CDR3 as well. V is TRBV18 and J is TRBJ2-7; the D is unclear. CDR1 and CDR2 (germline): KGHSH, LQKENI. The length of the CDR3 is 14 residues. V dropped 6 bases and J dropped 0 bases, with 12 bases sitting between them. The DNA of the CDR3 is TGTGCCAGCTCCCCGGCCCCTAGCTCCTACGAGCAGTACTTC. This gives the protein CASSPAPSSYEQYF.

V gene TRBV6-5 combines with J gene TRBJ2-1; D not resolved. The CDR3 has 16 amino acids. V lost 2 bases, J lost 0 bases, and 11 bases lay in between. Germline-derived CDR1 and CDR2 are MNHEY and SVGAGI. The CDR3 sequence is CASSYRTASSYNEQFF. Written as DNA, the CDR3 is TGTGCCAGCAGTTACCGGACGGCAAGCTCCTACAATGAGCAGTTCTTC.

This rearrangement joins TRBV7-9 to TRBJ1-2; 7 positions match TRBD1. J lost 6 bases, V lost 5 bases, and 12 bases had no gene match. CDR3 length: 15 residues. Germline CDR1 is SEHNR and CDR2 is FQNEAQ (reference sequence). The CDR3 bases are TGTGCCAGCAGCGCAGTTGACAGGGAATTACATGGCTACACCTTC. It is translated as CASSAVDRELHGYTF.

About this clone: Other DNA sequences from this sample encode an identical CDR3 as well. J is TRBJ2-2 and V is TRBV9; weak D call: TRBD2 (5 bases). V gave up 4 bases and J gave up 4 bases, with 14 bases separating them. CDR3 length equals 15 residues. The germline V gene has CDR1 SGDLS and CDR2 YYNGEE. The CDR3 reads CASSPRTSGTGELFF. The CDR3 nucleotides read TGTGCCAGCAGCCCCCGGACGAGCGGCACCGGGGAGCTGTTTTTT. Together with reference TRBV9 and TRBJ2-2, the CDR3 gives the full variable domain: DSGVTQTPKHLITATGQRVTLRCSPRSGDLSVYWYQQSLDQGLQFLIQYYNGEERAKGNILERFSAQQFPDLHSELNLSSLELGDSALYFCASSPRTSGTGELFFGEGSRLTVL.

The chain employs TRBV18 and TRBJ2-2; 8 bases are a match to TRBD2. Germline trimming cut 3 bases from V and 7 bases from J; bases unmatched to any gene: 4. The CDR3 has 14 residues. In germline, CDR1 is KGHSH, CDR2 LQKENI. The CDR3 reads CASSPGLGDGELFF. DNA for the CDR3: TGTGCCAGCTCACCGGGACTAGGGGACGGGGAGCTGTTTTTT.